Listed below are T cell receptor beta chains from one sample, sequenced in a study of STAT5B mutations in CD4+ large granular lymphocyte leukemia. The method was immunoSEQ multiplex PCR; TCRdb's version includes in-frame clones alone and lacks a portion of them. The sample lists roughly 30,000 clones, 70% to 90% occurring once. Sequencing was performed on CD4+ T cells from blood buffy coats. The receptors were sampled from a human donor in good health. The CDR3 runs from the conserved cysteine through the conserved F or W. The order of the fields is CDR3 protein, CDR3 DNA, clone size, V gene, D gene, J gene. A D gene is named only where the DNA matches it firmly. Not every row has a clone size; where given, it reads once, few, many or a size class.

cdr3_aa: CASSSPAGGFAGELFF
cdr3_nt: TGTGCCAGCAGCTCTCCGGCAGGGGGCTTTGCCGGGGAGCTGTTTTTT
clone_size: NA
v_call: TRBV5-4
d_call: TRBD1
j_call: TRBJ2-2

cdr3_aa: CASSLYARVETQYF
cdr3_nt: TGTGCCAGCAGTTTATACGCCAGGGTAGAGACCCAGTACTTC
clone_size: once
v_call: TRBV27
d_call: NA
j_call: TRBJ2-5

cdr3_aa: CASSKSEIIETQYF
cdr3_nt: TGTGCCAGCAGCAAGTCAGAAATTATAGAGACCCAGTACTTC
clone_size: NA
v_call: TRBV21-1
d_call: NA
j_call: TRBJ2-5

cdr3_aa: CASRLRLAGETQYF
cdr3_nt: TGCGCCAGCAGACTCCGGCTAGCGGGAGAGACCCAGTACTTC
clone_size: NA
v_call: TRBV4-1
d_call: TRBD2
j_call: TRBJ2-5

cdr3_aa: CASSLPGLAGGLDEQYF
cdr3_nt: TGCGCCAGCAGCCTTCCCGGACTAGCGGGAGGGCTGGACGAGCAGTACTTC
clone_size: NA
v_call: TRBV5-1
d_call: TRBD2
j_call: TRBJ2-7

cdr3_aa: CASRLPGSQETQYF
cdr3_nt: TGTGCCAGCAGACTACCCGGGAGCCAAGAGACCCAGTACTTC
clone_size: NA
v_call: TRBV6-5
d_call: NA
j_call: TRBJ2-5

cdr3_aa: CASSYGQGGQFF
cdr3_nt: TGTGCCAGCAGTTACGGACAGGGCGGGCAGTTCTTC
clone_size: NA
v_call: TRBV28
d_call: TRBD1
j_call: TRBJ2-1

cdr3_aa: CSARTVPTQYF
cdr3_nt: TGCAGTGCGCGGACAGTACCAACGCAGTATTTT
clone_size: NA
v_call: TRBV20-1
d_call: NA
j_call: TRBJ2-3

cdr3_aa: CASSMGQGGTGELFF
cdr3_nt: TGCGCCAGCAGCATGGGACAGGGAGGCACCGGGGAGCTGTTTTTT
clone_size: NA
v_call: TRBV5-1
d_call: TRBD1
j_call: TRBJ2-2

cdr3_aa: CASSSLTGKGYEQYF
cdr3_nt: TGTGCCAGCAGCTCGTTAACAGGGAAGGGCTACGAGCAGTACTTC
clone_size: NA
v_call: TRBV11-2
d_call: NA
j_call: TRBJ2-7

cdr3_aa: CASSLGGGDSTEAFF
cdr3_nt: TGTGCCAGCAGCTTAGGTGGGGGCGATAGCACTGAAGCTTTCTTT
clone_size: NA
v_call: TRBV7-8
d_call: NA
j_call: TRBJ1-1

cdr3_aa: CASSLNGGGRGSQYF
cdr3_nt: TGTGCCAGCAGCTTAAATGGCGGGGGCCGAGGTTCGCAGTATTTT
clone_size: NA
v_call: TRBV7-3
d_call: NA
j_call: TRBJ2-3

cdr3_aa: CASSLGRGQKTTGELFF
cdr3_nt: TGTGCCAGCAGCTTAGGGAGGGGACAGAAGACCACCGGGGAGCTGTTTTTT
clone_size: NA
v_call: TRBV7-9
d_call: NA
j_call: TRBJ2-2

cdr3_aa: CASSPGLAGDEQYF
cdr3_nt: TGCGCCAGCAGCCCCGGACTAGCGGGAGACGAGCAGTACTTC
clone_size: NA
v_call: TRBV5-1
d_call: TRBD2
j_call: TRBJ2-7

cdr3_aa: CASSLGGLAGGANEQFF
cdr3_nt: TGTGCCAGCAGCTTGGGGGGATTGGCGGGAGGGGCCAATGAGCAGTTCTTC
clone_size: NA
v_call: TRBV5-4
d_call: TRBD2
j_call: TRBJ2-1

cdr3_aa: CASSTLQANEQFF
cdr3_nt: TGTGCCAGTAGTACATTGCAGGCCAATGAGCAGTTCTTC
clone_size: NA
v_call: TRBV19
d_call: NA
j_call: TRBJ2-1

cdr3_aa: CASSFTSSPPYEQYF
cdr3_nt: TGTGCCAGCAGCTTTACTTCGTCGCCTCCCTACGAGCAGTACTTC
clone_size: NA
v_call: TRBV5-4
d_call: NA
j_call: TRBJ2-7

cdr3_aa: CASSLGLEETQYF
cdr3_nt: TGTGCCAGCAGCCTGGGACTAGAAGAGACCCAGTACTTC
clone_size: few
v_call: TRBV7-2
d_call: TRBD2
j_call: TRBJ2-5

cdr3_aa: CASSGTAGNTQYF
cdr3_nt: TGTGCCAGCAGCGGGACTGCGGGGAATACGCAGTATTTT
clone_size: NA
v_call: TRBV7-3
d_call: NA
j_call: TRBJ2-3

cdr3_aa: CASSLRQGQAQETQYF
cdr3_nt: TGTGCCAGCAGCCTACGACAGGGCCAGGCGCAGGAGACCCAGTACTTC
clone_size: NA
v_call: TRBV7-2
d_call: TRBD1
j_call: TRBJ2-5

cdr3_aa: CASSPEGLANGELFF
cdr3_nt: TGTGCCAGCAGCCCAGAGGGACTAGCAAACGGGGAGCTGTTTTTT
clone_size: NA
v_call: TRBV7-2
d_call: TRBD2
j_call: TRBJ2-2

cdr3_aa: CASSEGSSTDTQYF
cdr3_nt: TGTGCCAGCAGCGAAGGGAGTAGCACAGATACGCAGTATTTT
clone_size: NA
v_call: TRBV9
d_call: NA
j_call: TRBJ2-3

cdr3_aa: CASSLKQGADTQYF
cdr3_nt: TGTGCCAGCAGCTTGAAACAGGGGGCAGATACGCAGTATTTT
clone_size: NA
v_call: TRBV5-4
d_call: TRBD1
j_call: TRBJ2-3

cdr3_aa: CASSRGGDEKLFF
cdr3_nt: TGTGCCAGCAGCAGGGGGGGGGACGAAAAACTGTTTTTT
clone_size: once
v_call: TRBV7-2
d_call: NA
j_call: TRBJ1-4

cdr3_aa: CASSPGGAVNQPQHF
cdr3_nt: TGTGCCAGCAGCCCTGGGGGGGCTGTCAATCAGCCCCAGCATTTT
clone_size: NA
v_call: TRBV11-2
d_call: NA
j_call: TRBJ1-5

cdr3_aa: CASSPRDGYTDTQYF
cdr3_nt: TGTGCCAGCAGCCCCCGGGACGGATACACAGATACGCAGTATTTT
clone_size: NA
v_call: TRBV5-6
d_call: NA
j_call: TRBJ2-3

cdr3_aa: CASSVGGRGTNEQFF
cdr3_nt: TGTGCCAGCAGCGTGGGGGGGAGAGGTACAAATGAGCAGTTCTTC
clone_size: once
v_call: TRBV9
d_call: TRBD2
j_call: TRBJ2-1

cdr3_aa: CASSKGWVQFF
cdr3_nt: TGTGCCAGCAGCAAGGGGTGGGTTCAGTTCTTC
clone_size: once
v_call: TRBV21-1
d_call: NA
j_call: TRBJ2-1

cdr3_aa: CASGQGGHNEQFF
cdr3_nt: TGCGCCAGTGGACAGGGGGGCCACAATGAGCAGTTCTTC
clone_size: NA
v_call: TRBV5-1
d_call: TRBD1
j_call: TRBJ2-1

cdr3_aa: CASSTVYSNQPQHF
cdr3_nt: TGTGCCAGCTCGACTGTTTATAGCAATCAGCCCCAGCATTTT
clone_size: NA
v_call: TRBV2
d_call: NA
j_call: TRBJ1-5

cdr3_aa: CASSIDLETGYGYTF
cdr3_nt: TGTGCCAGTAGTATAGATCTGGAGACAGGGTATGGCTACACCTTC
clone_size: few
v_call: TRBV19
d_call: TRBD1
j_call: TRBJ1-2

cdr3_aa: CASSSGRNTGANVLTF
cdr3_nt: TGTGCCAGCTCCAGCGGCCGCAACACTGGGGCCAACGTCCTGACTTTC
clone_size: NA
v_call: TRBV7-3
d_call: NA
j_call: TRBJ2-6

cdr3_aa: CASSQAPGLEGETQYF
cdr3_nt: TGCGCCAGCAGCCAGGCCCCGGGACTAGAGGGGGAGACCCAGTACTTC
clone_size: NA
v_call: TRBV4-3
d_call: TRBD2
j_call: TRBJ2-5

cdr3_aa: CASSLPLRREPSGFEQFF
cdr3_nt: TGTGCCAGCAGCCTCCCCTTGAGGCGGGAACCTTCGGGATTTGAGCAGTTCTTC
clone_size: once
v_call: TRBV7-2
d_call: NA
j_call: TRBJ2-1

cdr3_aa: CASAVGTNIYNEQFF
cdr3_nt: TGTGCCAGCGCGGTCGGGACTAATATCTACAATGAGCAGTTCTTC
clone_size: NA
v_call: TRBV5-4
d_call: TRBD2
j_call: TRBJ2-1

cdr3_aa: CASSPLTGKDSYNEQFF
cdr3_nt: TGTGCCAGCAGCCCCCTGACAGGAAAGGACTCCTACAATGAGCAGTTCTTC
clone_size: NA
v_call: TRBV7-9
d_call: NA
j_call: TRBJ2-1

cdr3_aa: CASSLGTSGVSSYEQYF
cdr3_nt: TGTGCCAGCAGCTTAGGGACTAGCGGAGTGAGCTCCTACGAGCAGTACTTC
clone_size: NA
v_call: TRBV7-9
d_call: TRBD2
j_call: TRBJ2-7

cdr3_aa: CASRIDRGLNTEAFF
cdr3_nt: TGTGCCAGCAGGATCGACAGGGGCTTGAACACTGAAGCTTTCTTT
clone_size: NA
v_call: TRBV6-5
d_call: TRBD1
j_call: TRBJ1-1

cdr3_aa: CASRLAGAFEQYF
cdr3_nt: TGTGCCAGCAGGCTAGCGGGGGCCTTCGAGCAGTACTTC
clone_size: NA
v_call: TRBV2
d_call: TRBD2
j_call: TRBJ2-7

cdr3_aa: CASSGQGLNTEAFF
cdr3_nt: TGTGCCAGCAGCGGACAGGGGTTGAACACTGAAGCTTTCTTT
clone_size: NA
v_call: TRBV6-5
d_call: TRBD1
j_call: TRBJ1-1

cdr3_aa: CASSPGRGSYNEQFF
cdr3_nt: TGTGCCAGCTCACCAGGCAGGGGAAGCTACAATGAGCAGTTCTTC
clone_size: NA
v_call: TRBV18
d_call: NA
j_call: TRBJ2-1